Here is one T cell receptor (beta chain) with its context. The table lists this clonotype with many counts. The antigen it recognizes is unknown. Base quality data are lacking; no much larger clone is found one base away. The CDR3 numbers 16 residues from cysteine through phenylalanine. The entry retains the CDR3 DNA only, 48 bases that are in frame from base 1. CDR1 SNHLY and CDR2 FYNNEI were looked up in the germline V gene. The junction carries 11 bases between V and J, which are trimmed by 1 base and 1 base respectively. Amplification of TCR beta CDR3 regions was carried out from RNA transcripts. The TCR CDR3 was subjected to a first round of RT-PCR using the HTBI primer set and the Qiagen OneStep RT-PCR kit. A second multiplex PCR round built the libraries, followed by size selection and purification. Sequencing of the libraries was done on an Illumina HiSeq2000 using paired-end 100 bp reads. The original pipeline was this. SOAPnuke was used to process the raw data, removing reads that contained adapters or uncalled bases, had a mean Phred below 15, or lacked an exact match to the constant primer or identifier. COPE v1.2.5 was used to merge the high-quality paired reads, and each unique nucleotide sequence was defined as a clonotype. MiTCR v1.1 was used to align clonotypes to the IMGT TRBV, TRBD and TRBJ reference segments. Analysis was restricted to V-J combinations with a frequency above 0.0001, which covered about 99% of repertoires. The TCS score was defined as the ratio of F50 (clonal expansion) to E x V (chaos), calculated using BLOSUM62-based TCRdist between CDR3 peptides within each V-J. Welch's t-statistics and random forest reduced several hundred V-J features to roughly 13, which were used in a naive Bayes classifier (R e1071). TCRdb trimmed the raw reads at Q25, called clones with MiXCR and kept productive beta chains. A single entry per CDR3 protein holds the most common genes and DNA from its merged rows. The V and J calls come from TCRdb's annotation, not from the publication. The sample data list about 350,000 distinct CDR3 sequences, and approximately 16% of these were observed just once. Approximately 19% of the sample is in the top ten clones.

The data were taken from a study of T cells in Graves' hyperthyroidism and ophthalmopathy (dated by TCRdb to the late 2010s). In terms of the full investigation: Peripheral blood was collected at initial diagnosis, before any treatment. To identify distinguishing TCR V-J signatures, a discovery cohort of some 99 patients was used, comprising 40 to 45 with Graves' ophthalmopathy and around 57 with stable Graves' hyperthyroidism. Whether ophthalmopathy could be predicted prospectively was tested in an independent validation cohort made up of 18 to 20 hyperthyroidism patients plus 17 patients who later progressed to ophthalmopathy. The 100 or so discovery patients were randomly split 7:3 into training and test sets. In addition, the study compared T-cell repertoires in thyroid tissue and in blood from roughly six Graves' hyperthyroidism patients. Following sampling, methimazole starting at 30 mg daily was given to hyperthyroidism patients, and high-dose intravenous methylprednisolone was given to ophthalmopathy patients. According to the paper, TCR Vbeta CDR3 sequencing was carried out on over 130 peripheral blood samples, which came from more than 40 ophthalmopathy, around 74 hyperthyroidism and roughly 17 progressor patients. What the work shows at the level of the full study, not this receptor alone: A model built on a 13 V-J signature distinguished ophthalmopathy from stable hyperthyroidism, reaching roughly 88% sensitivity and under 84% specificity in cross-validation and 80%/75% in testing. Most expanded thyroid clonotypes (frequency above 0.001) were also detected in blood, a finding suggesting that blood repertoires may reflect thyroid immune responses. In validation, the model predicted progression to ophthalmopathy a median of roughly six months before onset, with about 70% sensitivity and roughly 79% specificity. Sample size was not statistically predetermined, and investigators were not blinded to group allocation.

Moderately to severely active disease, a Clinical Activity Score of at least 3, a NOSPECS grade of at least 4, and a duration under 3 months were present in ophthalmopathy patients. Exclusion was applied to patients with uncontrolled infections, other autoimmune diseases, pregnancy or lactation. Diagnoses relied on clinical symptoms, serum thyroxine and TRAb, thyroid ultrasound and orbital computed tomography. PBMCs were isolated from more than 9 ml of fresh peripheral blood by Ficoll-Paque density gradient centrifugation. Total RNA was extracted with Trizol reagent, and quality was checked on an Agilent 2100 Bioanalyzer.

The chain is encoded by TRBV2 joined to TRBJ2-4; a weak D assignment points to TRBD2 (6 bases agree). The TCR was taken from an older woman with Graves' ophthalmopathy. Sequencing used blood. The CDR3 region reads CASSEGGMRAKNIQYF. The DNA is as follows: TGTGCCAGCAGTGAAGGCGGGATGAGGGCCAAAAACATTCAGTACTTC.